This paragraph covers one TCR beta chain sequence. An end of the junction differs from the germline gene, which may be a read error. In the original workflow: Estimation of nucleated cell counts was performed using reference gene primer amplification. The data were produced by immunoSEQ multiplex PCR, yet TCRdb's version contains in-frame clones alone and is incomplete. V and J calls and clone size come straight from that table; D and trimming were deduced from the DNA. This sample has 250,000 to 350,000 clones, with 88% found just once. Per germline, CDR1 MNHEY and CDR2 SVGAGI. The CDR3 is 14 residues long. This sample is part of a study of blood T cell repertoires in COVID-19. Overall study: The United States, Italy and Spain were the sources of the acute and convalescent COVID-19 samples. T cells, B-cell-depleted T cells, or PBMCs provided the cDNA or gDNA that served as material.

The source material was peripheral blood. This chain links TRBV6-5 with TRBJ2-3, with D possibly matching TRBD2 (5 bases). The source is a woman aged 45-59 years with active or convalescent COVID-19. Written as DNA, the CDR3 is TGTGCCACCAGTCGGGAACTTACCACAGATACGCAGTATTTT. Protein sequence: CATSRELTTDTQYF.